This T cell receptor beta chain was retrieved from a study of blood T cell repertoires in COVID-19. Study summary: The origin of the acute and convalescent COVID-19 samples was the United States, Italy and Spain. In each case, the material was cDNA or gDNA derived from T cells, B-cell-depleted T cells, or PBMCs.

This CDR3 is built from 15 residues. V was shortened by 2 bases and J by 1 base, with 6 bases between the two germline ends. Germline V gene sequence: CDR1 LGHDT, CDR2 YNNKEL (reference sequence). Authors' processing steps: Quantification of nucleated cells was approximated via reference gene primer amplification. Here immunoSEQ multiplex PCR was the method, and the copy in TCRdb shows in-frame clones only, minus some. V and J calls plus clone size are reproduced from that table; the DNA served to infer D and trimming. In the table there are under 95,000 clones, around 87% of which are singletons. The sample consisted of peripheral blood. This rearrangement joins TRBV3-1 (or the pseudogene TRBV3-2) to TRBJ2-6; a weak D match, TRBD2 (5 bases). This receptor was taken from a woman of 80 years or more with acute or convalescent COVID-19. The CDR3 spells CASSQRESGANVLTF. For the CDR3, the DNA is TGTGCCAGCAGCCAAAGGGAGTCTGGGGCCAACGTCCTGACTTTC.